Sequencing of this T cell receptor (beta chain) was carried out in a study of Ad26.COV2.S vaccination and SARS-CoV-2 variants. Study in general: Intramuscular Ad26.COV2.S doses were given once or twice, 56 days apart. Study results and caveats: Vaccine recipients had higher spike-specific TCR breadth than placebo recipients. With respect to non-spike TCR breadth, vaccine and placebo recipients were similar.

Germline trimming cut 4 bases from V and 7 bases from J; bases unmatched to any gene: 11. Germline CDR1 and CDR2: MDHEN and SYDVKM. This CDR3 has 15 amino acids. As regards this clone: As yet, its antigen is unknown.

The treatment was: 15 to 20 received Ad26.COV2.S at low or high dose, single or two shots; roughly five received placebo; per-sample allocation not given. Following the first vaccine or placebo injection, samples were taken on day 63. Based in Boston, the donor was an adult of 18-55 years. Measured with immunoSEQ multiplex PCR; TCRdb has only the in-frame clones, and not every one. The repertoire holds around 340,000 clones, with approximately 86% as singletons. The clonotype comes from a person between 18 and 65 years old who received the Ad26.COV2.S COVID-19 vaccine or a placebo. V gene TRBV28 combines with J gene TRBJ2-7; 9 nucleotides match TRBD1. The source was peripheral blood, collected in a trial of Ad26.COV2.S vaccine versus placebo. CDR3 residues: CASSSVPGTGREQYF. The CDR3 DNA sequence: TGTGCCAGCAGTTCCGTCCCCGGGACAGGGCGGGAGCAGTACTTC. Together with reference TRBV28 and TRBJ2-7, the CDR3 gives the full variable domain: DVKVTQSSRYLVKRTGEKVFLECVQDMDHENMFWYRQDPGLGLRLIYFSYDVKMKEKGDIPEGYSVSREKKERFSLILESASTNQTSMYLCASSSVPGTGREQYFGPGTRLTVT.